The 6 T cell receptor beta chains listed next were all sequenced from one sample in a study of identical twins. Via MiXCR, TCRdb re-called the 5' RACE reads, giving one row per CDR3 protein. The data hold 500,000 to 550,000 distinct CDR3 sequences, with around 20% observed a single time. The sample was also linked to a second study, of T cells expressing NK-cell markers.

Sequencing used CD4+ T cells sorted from blood. These receptors were collected from a woman between 18 and 29 years old in good health.

This clonotype was counted at least ten times. The V and J genes are TRBV6-5 and TRBJ2-5; D gene ambiguous. The CDR3 loop spans 12 amino acids. V lost 2 bases to trimming and J lost 5 bases, with 6 bases between them. Germline assignment: CDR1 MNHEY and CDR2 SVGAGI. The CDR3 is CASSYPGETQYF. For the CDR3, the DNA is TGTGCCAGCAGTTACCCGGGTGAGACCCAGTACTTC.

This clonotype was seen just once. The chain is built from TRBV4-1 and TRBJ1-2; D gene uncertain. CDR1 MGHRA and CDR2 YSYEKL come from the germline V gene. The CDR3 runs to 15 residues. Trimming removed 4 bases from V and 0 bases from J, with 12 bases in between. The CDR3 region has the DNA TGCGCCAGCAGCCTGGCAGCGACCTCTAACTATGGCTACACCTTC. Translating it yields CASSLAATSNYGYTF.

This clonotype was detected many times. The rearrangement links TRBV12-3 or TRBV12-4 to TRBJ2-4; tentative D call: TRBD1 (6 bases). The V gene lost 5 bases and the J gene lost 4 bases, with 18 bases spanning the gap. The CDR3 has 16 residues. The CDR3 sequence: CASSPPGHTVKNIQYF. Written as DNA, the CDR3 is TGTGCCAGCAGTCCCCCGGGACACACGGTAAAAAACATTCAGTACTTC.

This clonotype came up a few times. The CDR3: CASSFQAGVKETQYF. The CDR3 bases are TGTGCCAGCAGTTTCCAAGCGGGGGTAAAAGAGACCCAGTACTTC. V usage is TRBV12-3 or TRBV12-4 and J usage is TRBJ2-5, with 8 bases matching TRBD2. CDR3 size: 15 residues. J was trimmed by 3 bases and V by 3 bases; bases with no gene match: 6.

The table lists this clonotype with a few counts. V gene TRBV12-3 or TRBV12-4 combines with J gene TRBJ2-1; tentative D call: TRBD1 (5 bases). This CDR3 is 14 amino acids long. The V gene lost 6 bases and the J gene lost 8 bases, with 17 bases spanning the gap. In DNA form, the CDR3 reads TGTGCCAGCAGCGCGAACAATGAAGGGGATGAGCAGTTCTTC. Amino acids: CASSANNEGDEQFF.

This clonotype has more than one count but fewer than ten. V and J are TRBV29-1 and TRBJ1-2; D is ambiguous. The CDR3 is made up of 12 amino acids. Germline V gene lookup returns CDR1 SQVTM and CDR2 ANQGSEA. Trimming stripped 7 bases from V and 2 bases from J, with 11 bases between. CDR3 loop: CSGGSDNYGYTF. CDR3 DNA: TGCAGCGGGGGATCGGACAACTATGGCTACACCTTC. The whole variable domain, filled in from reference TRBV29-1 and TRBJ1-2, reads SAVISQKPSRDICQRGTSLTIQCQVDSQVTMMFWYRQQPGQSLTLIATANQGSEATYESGFVIDKFPISRPNLTFSTLTVSNMSPEDSSIYLCSGGSDNYGYTFGSGTRLTVV.